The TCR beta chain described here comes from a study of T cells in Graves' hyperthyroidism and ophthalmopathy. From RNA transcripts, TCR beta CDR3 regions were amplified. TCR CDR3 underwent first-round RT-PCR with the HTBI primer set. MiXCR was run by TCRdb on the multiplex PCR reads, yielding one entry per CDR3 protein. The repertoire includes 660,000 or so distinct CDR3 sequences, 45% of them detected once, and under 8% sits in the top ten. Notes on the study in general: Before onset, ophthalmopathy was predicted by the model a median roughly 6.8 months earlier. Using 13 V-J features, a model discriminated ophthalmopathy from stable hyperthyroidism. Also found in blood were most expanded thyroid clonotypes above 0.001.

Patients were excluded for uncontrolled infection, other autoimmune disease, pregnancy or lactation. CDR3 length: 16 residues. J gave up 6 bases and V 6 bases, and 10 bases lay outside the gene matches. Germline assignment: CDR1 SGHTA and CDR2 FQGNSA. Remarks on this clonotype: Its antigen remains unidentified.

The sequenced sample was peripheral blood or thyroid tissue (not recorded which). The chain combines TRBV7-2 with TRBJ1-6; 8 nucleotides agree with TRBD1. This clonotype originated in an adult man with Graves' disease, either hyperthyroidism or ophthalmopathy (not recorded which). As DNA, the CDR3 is TGTGCCAGCAGTCGACAGGGGAGGAGTAGTAATTCACCCCTCCACTTT. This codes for CASSRQGRSSNSPLHF.